Listed below are T cell receptor beta chains from one sample, sequenced in a study of shared clonotypes between healthy human individuals. Data came from immunoSEQ multiplex PCR; TCRdb stores just in-frame clones and leaves some out. The sample records about 330,000 clones, about nine tenths being singletons. The sample taken for sequencing was memory CD8+ T cells sorted from blood. The receptors come from a man in his late teens or twenties in good health. The CDR3 runs from the conserved cysteine through the conserved F or W. D genes are given only for firm matches. A row's size may be missing; if present it is once, few, many or a size class.

j_call: TRBJ1-5; d_call: -; v_call: TRBV27; clone_size: -; cdr3_aa: CASSLSQWGNQPQHF; cdr3_nt: TGTGCCAGCAGTTTGAGTCAGTGGGGCAATCAGCCCCAGCATTTT
j_call: TRBJ1-1; d_call: -; v_call: TRBV18; clone_size: once; cdr3_aa: CASSPSDREAFF; cdr3_nt: TGTGCCAGCTCACCAAGTGACCGTGAAGCTTTCTTT
j_call: TRBJ2-7; d_call: -; v_call: TRBV27; clone_size: -; cdr3_aa: CASSLLGHSYEQYF; cdr3_nt: TGTGCCAGCAGTCTCCTCGGGCACTCCTACGAGCAGTACTTC
j_call: TRBJ2-5; d_call: -; v_call: TRBV15; clone_size: -; cdr3_aa: CATSPRDTPRETQYF; cdr3_nt: TGTGCCACCAGCCCCCGGGACACCCCGAGAGAGACCCAGTACTTC
j_call: TRBJ1-5; d_call: -; v_call: TRBV4-1; clone_size: -; cdr3_aa: CASSQNSNSNQPQHF; cdr3_nt: TGCGCCAGCAGCCAAAACTCGAATAGCAATCAGCCCCAGCATTTT
j_call: TRBJ1-1; d_call: -; v_call: TRBV27; clone_size: -; cdr3_aa: CASSILKPRGTEAFF; cdr3_nt: TGTGCCAGCAGTATCCTGAAGCCTAGAGGCACTGAAGCTTTCTTT
j_call: TRBJ1-3; d_call: -; v_call: TRBV6-1; clone_size: -; cdr3_aa: CASSEVSSGSGNTIYF; cdr3_nt: TGTGCCAGCAGTGAAGTCAGCTCCGGCTCTGGAAACACCATATATTTT
j_call: TRBJ2-7; d_call: TRBD1; v_call: TRBV27; clone_size: -; cdr3_aa: CASSFLTPGQGINEQYF; cdr3_nt: TGTGCCAGCAGTTTCTTAACCCCGGGACAGGGAATAAACGAGCAGTACTTC
j_call: TRBJ2-7; d_call: -; v_call: TRBV2; clone_size: -; cdr3_aa: CASTDPTSYEQYF; cdr3_nt: TGTGCCAGCACGGACCCCACATCCTACGAGCAGTACTTC
j_call: TRBJ2-7; d_call: TRBD1; v_call: TRBV7-9; clone_size: few; cdr3_aa: CASSPGTGGITYEQYF; cdr3_nt: TGTGCCAGCAGCCCTGGGACAGGGGGCATAACCTACGAGCAGTACTTC
j_call: TRBJ2-7; d_call: -; v_call: TRBV7-9; clone_size: -; cdr3_aa: CASSPGTLEQYF; cdr3_nt: TGTGCCAGCAGCCCCGGGACGCTCGAGCAGTACTTC
j_call: TRBJ2-7; d_call: TRBD2; v_call: TRBV2; clone_size: -; cdr3_aa: CASSETLALSYEQYF; cdr3_nt: TGTGCCAGCAGTGAAACACTAGCGCTTTCCTACGAGCAGTACTTC
j_call: TRBJ2-7; d_call: TRBD1; v_call: TRBV11-2; clone_size: once; cdr3_aa: CASSSATGTYEQYF; cdr3_nt: TGTGCCAGCAGCTCCGCGACAGGGACCTACGAGCAGTACTTC
j_call: TRBJ1-1; d_call: TRBD1; v_call: TRBV6-5; clone_size: -; cdr3_aa: CASSYSIRQGVTEAFF; cdr3_nt: TGTGCCAGCAGTTACTCGATACGGCAGGGGGTCACTGAAGCTTTCTTT
j_call: TRBJ2-1; d_call: TRBD2; v_call: TRBV28; clone_size: once; cdr3_aa: CASSIVIAGEQFF; cdr3_nt: TGTGCCAGCAGTATAGTGATAGCGGGGGAGCAGTTCTTC
j_call: TRBJ1-2; d_call: TRBD1; v_call: TRBV4-1; clone_size: -; cdr3_aa: CASSQGTGVSHGYTF; cdr3_nt: TGCGCCAGCAGCCAGGGGACAGGGGTTTCCCACGGCTACACCTTC
j_call: TRBJ1-2; d_call: -; v_call: TRBV5-1; clone_size: -; cdr3_aa: CASSLDSNYGYTF; cdr3_nt: TGCGCCAGCAGTCTTGACAGTAACTATGGCTACACCTTC
j_call: TRBJ2-7; d_call: -; v_call: TRBV2; clone_size: -; cdr3_aa: CASSEAGLHEQYF; cdr3_nt: TGTGCCAGCAGTGAAGCGGGGCTTCACGAGCAGTACTTC
j_call: TRBJ1-1; d_call: -; v_call: TRBV28; clone_size: once; cdr3_aa: CASGDQYSDGTEAFF; cdr3_nt: TGTGCCAGCGGGGATCAATATTCAGATGGCACTGAAGCTTTCTTT